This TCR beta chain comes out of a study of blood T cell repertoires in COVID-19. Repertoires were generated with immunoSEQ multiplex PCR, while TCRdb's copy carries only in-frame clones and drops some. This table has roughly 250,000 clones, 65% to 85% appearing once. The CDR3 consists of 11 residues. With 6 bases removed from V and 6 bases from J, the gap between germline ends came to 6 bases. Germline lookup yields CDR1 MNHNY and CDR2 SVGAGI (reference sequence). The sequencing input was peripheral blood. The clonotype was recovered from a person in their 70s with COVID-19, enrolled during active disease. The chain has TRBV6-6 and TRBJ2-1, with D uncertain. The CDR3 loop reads CASSPLNEQFF. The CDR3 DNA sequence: TGTGCCAGCAGCCCACTCAATGAGCAGTTCTTC.